Below, 21 T cell receptor beta chains from the same sample are listed, as sequenced in a study of blood T cell repertoires in COVID-19. Data came from immunoSEQ multiplex PCR; TCRdb stores just in-frame clones and leaves some out. The data hold some 250,000 clones, with about nine tenths observed a single time. Specimen: peripheral blood. Receptors were obtained from a man in his 60s who had recovered from COVID-19.

The chain carries TRBV5-1 and TRBJ2-1; D might be TRBD1 (6 bases). Germline lookup yields CDR1 SGHRS and CDR2 YFSETQ. V lost 3 bases and J lost 4, with 17 bases in between. The CDR3 totals 16 residues. CDR3 sequence (DNA): TGCGCCAGCAGCTCCACCGGGACACCGATTTACAATGAGCAGTTCTTC. Protein: CASSSTGTPIYNEQFF.

J is TRBJ1-4 and V is TRBV2; TRBD1 matches at 10 bases. Losses at the gene ends were 5 bases for V and 8 bases for J; bases not matched to a gene: 5. The CDR3 contains 14 residues. CDR1 is SNHLY, CDR2 FYNNEI, per germline. For the CDR3, the DNA is TGTGCCAGCAGTCGGACAGGGGGAAGGGAAAAACTGTTTTTT. Amino acids: CASSRTGGREKLFF.

This clone was detected a few times. CDR3 residues: CASSPGHLGGTQYF. In nucleotides, the CDR3 is TGCGCCAGCAGCCCGGGACACCTAGGGGGGACCCAGTACTTC. The chain carries TRBV5-1 and TRBJ2-5; maybe TRBD1 (6 bases). The CDR3 runs to 14 residues. The germline gives CDR1 SGHRS, CDR2 YFSETQ. V was trimmed by 4 bases and J by 7 bases, leaving 17 bases between them.

V usage is TRBV6-5 and J usage is TRBJ1-4; D call uncertain. The CDR3 is 16 residues long. Germline CDR1 is MNHEY and CDR2 is SVGAGI. V lost 2 bases and J 5 bases, leaving 15 bases between the germline ends. The CDR3 DNA reads TGTGCCAGCAGTTACAATGTGGGTCGAGGAAATGAAAAACTGTTTTTT. Amino acids: CASSYNVGRGNEKLFF.

The chain combines TRBV5-1 with TRBJ2-3, with 15 bases aligning to TRBD2. The CDR3 sequence is 17 residues long. Germline CDR1 reads SGHRS; CDR2 reads YFSETQ. Losses at the gene ends were 3 bases for V and 0 bases for J; bases not matched to a gene: 2. The CDR3 DNA is TGCGCCAGCAGCTCGGGACTAGCGGGGGGCAGCACAGATACGCAGTATTTT. It is translated as CASSSGLAGGSTDTQYF.

The CDR3 DNA follows: TGTGCCAGCAGCGTAGCTACAACTCGGTTTAGGACAGGGCATGGGGAGACCCAGTACTTC. Residues: CASSVATTRFRTGHGETQYF. This chain joins TRBV9 and TRBJ2-5; 8 bases are shared with TRBD1. The trim removed 0 bases at V and 5 bases at J, leaving 21 bases unmatched. CDR1 is SGDLS and CDR2 is YYNGEE in the germline V gene. This CDR3 contains 20 residues. Variable domain in full (rest from reference TRBV9 and TRBJ2-5): DSGVTQTPKHLITATGQRVTLRCSPRSGDLSVYWYQQSLDQGLQFLIQYYNGEERAKGNILERFSAQQFPDLHSELNLSSLELGDSALYFCASSVATTRFRTGHGETQYFGPGTRLLVL.

The chain has TRBV2 and TRBJ2-7; D remains ambiguous. Germline CDR1 reads SNHLY; CDR2 reads FYNNEI. The CDR3 runs 14 residues. V lost 8 bases and J 0 bases, leaving 14 bases between the germline ends. CDR3: CASERDTSSYEQYV. The CDR3 bases are TGTGCCAGCGAGAGAGACACGAGCTCCTACGAGCAGTACGTC.

The V and J genes are TRBV2 and TRBJ2-7; D possibly corresponds to TRBD2 (7 bases). V was pared by 9 bases and J by 3 bases, with 12 bases between. This CDR3 region has 12 residues. Germline loops: CDR1 SNHLY, CDR2 FYNNEI. The CDR3 reads CASRGGDYEQYF. The CDR3 DNA reads as TGTGCCAGTCGAGGGGGGGACTACGAGCAGTACTTC.

This rearrangement joins TRBV30 to TRBJ1-2, with a weak D call TRBD1 (6 bases). Germline V gene sequence: CDR1 GTSNPN, CDR2 SVGIG (reference sequence). This CDR3 has 13 residues. Trimming shortened V by 3 bases and J by 7 bases, and 15 bases separated the two germline ends. CDR3 residues: CAWSAYRVPGYTF. DNA of the CDR3: TGTGCCTGGAGCGCATACAGGGTGCCTGGCTACACCTTC.

The chain joins TRBV30 to TRBJ2-3; D gene uncertain. CDR3 length: 14 residues. V was pared by 0 bases and J by 3 bases, with 10 bases between. The germline gives CDR1 GTSNPN, CDR2 SVGIG (reference sequence). CDR3 amino acids: CAWSVEQPTDTQYF. The CDR3 DNA reads TGTGCCTGGAGTGTAGAACAGCCAACAGATACGCAGTATTTT. The whole variable domain, remainder taken from reference TRBV30 and TRBJ2-3, is SQTIHQWPATLVQPVGSPLSLECTVEGTSNPNLYWYRQAAGRGLQLLFYSVGIGQISSEVPQNLSASRPQDRQFILSSKKLLLSDSGFYLCAWSVEQPTDTQYFGPGTRLTVL.

The chain is built from TRBV11-2 and TRBJ2-3; D remains ambiguous. V lost 1 base to trimming and J lost 1 base, with 12 bases between them. This CDR3 has 16 residues. Germline assignment: CDR1 SGHAT and CDR2 FQNNGV. This CDR3 reads CASSLGAPIRTDTQYF. CDR3 nucleotide sequence: TGTGCCAGCAGCTTAGGAGCCCCGATCCGCACAGATACGCAGTATTTT.

The gene calls are TRBV19 and TRBJ1-5, with 11 bases lining up with TRBD1. J gave up 3 bases and V 3 bases, and 4 bases lay outside the gene matches. CDR3 size: 16 residues. In germline, CDR1 is LNHDA, CDR2 SQIVND (reference sequence). CDR3 loop: CASSIRDRGTNQPQHF. The DNA of the CDR3 is TGTGCCAGTAGTATCCGGGACAGGGGGACCAATCAGCCCCAGCATTTT.

The chain carries TRBV5-6 and TRBJ1-5; 8 bases align to TRBD1. V trimming: 5 bases; J trimming: 9 bases; junction bases outside the gene matches: 7. This CDR3 has 13 residues. Germline lookup yields CDR1 SGHDT and CDR2 YYEEEE. The CDR3 coding sequence is TGTGCCAGCAGTCAGGACAGGGTATCGCCCCAGCATTTT. Translated, it gives CASSQDRVSPQHF.

This clone appeared many times. This sample includes further DNA sequences coding for the same CDR3. The gene calls are TRBV2 and TRBJ1-6; D is unresolved. V gave up 2 bases and J gave up 6 bases, with 11 bases separating them. The CDR3 length is 15 residues. Germline lookup yields CDR1 SNHLY and CDR2 FYNNEI. DNA of the CDR3: TGTGCCAGCAGTGAATATGTTCGGGGTAATTCACCCCTCCACTTT. The encoded protein is CASSEYVRGNSPLHF.

The chain carries TRBV5-4 and TRBJ2-1; TRBD2 agrees at 10 bases. Germline-derived CDR1 and CDR2 are SGHNT and YYREEE (reference sequence). Trimming removed 0 bases from V and 3 bases from J; junction bases left unmatched: 15. The CDR3 covers 20 residues. CDR3 in DNA: TGTGCCAGCAGCTTGGCCTGGGCTAGCGGGGGCCCCACGCACTACAATGAGCAGTTCTTC. This encodes CASSLAWASGGPTHYNEQFF.

The V call is TRBV11-2, the J call TRBJ2-1, with D uncertain. Trimming removed 1 base at V and 4 bases at J, with 8 bases between. The CDR3 runs 14 residues. CDR1 is SGHAT and CDR2 is FQNNGV in the germline V gene. As DNA, the CDR3 is TGTGCCAGCAGCTTAGGGTCCCGGTACAATGAGCAGTTCTTC. Its translation is CASSLGSRYNEQFF.

This clone appeared once. V gene TRBV5-1 combines with J gene TRBJ2-5; tentative D call: TRBD2 (6 bases). Trimming took off 4 bases at V and 5 bases at J, with 12 bases between the two ends. This CDR3 is built from 13 residues. The germline V gene has CDR1 SGHRS and CDR2 YFSETQ. CDR3 DNA: TGCGCCAGCAGCAGTGGGGGGTTGGAGACCCAGTACTTC. This encodes CASSSGGLETQYF.

This clone showed up just once. The V and J genes are TRBV5-1 and TRBJ2-1, with D unclear. Per the germline V gene, CDR1 is SGHRS and CDR2 is YFSETQ. Between the trimmed V and J ends, which lost 0 bases and 9 bases, there was a span of 7 bases. The CDR3 consists of 12 residues. Here the CDR3 reads CASSLAPGEQFF. The CDR3 DNA is TGCGCCAGCAGCTTGGCCCCGGGTGAGCAGTTCTTC.

The chain links TRBV24-1 to TRBJ2-1, with TRBD2 matching 7 bases. CDR1 is KGHDR, CDR2 SFDVKD, per germline. CDR3 length: 14 amino acids. V lost 4 bases, J lost 8 bases, and 7 bases stayed unmatched. The CDR3 spells CATSEPGRVHEQFF. In DNA, the CDR3 is TGTGCCACCAGTGAGCCAGGGAGGGTTCATGAGCAGTTCTTC.

The DNA of the CDR3 is TGTGCCAGCAGCTATCAAGCAGGGGGCAATCAGCCCCAGCATTTT. Protein: CASSYQAGGNQPQHF. The V and J genes are TRBV7-2 and TRBJ1-5; weak D call: TRBD1 (6 bases). The V gene lost 4 bases and the J gene lost 2 bases, with 12 bases spanning the gap. From germline, CDR1 is SGHTA and CDR2 FQGNSA. The CDR3 spans 15 residues.

The chain carries TRBV3-1 (or the pseudogene TRBV3-2) and TRBJ2-3; 14 nucleotides match TRBD2. This CDR3 has 15 residues. Germline trimming cut 5 bases from V and 5 bases from J; bases unmatched to any gene: 3. Germline assignment: CDR1 LGHDT and CDR2 YNNKEL (reference sequence). The CDR3 sequence is CASSGLAGGGDTQYF. The DNA for the CDR3 is TGTGCCAGCAGCGGACTAGCGGGGGGTGGAGATACGCAGTATTTT.